A single sample is the source of the 8 T cell receptor beta chains below, sequenced in a study of blood T cell repertoires in COVID-19. Produced via immunoSEQ multiplex PCR; TCRdb's table is partial and in-frame only. This sample carries 130,000 to 150,000 clones, 81% of them seen once, and the ten largest clones take more than 8%. The specimen sequenced was peripheral blood. The receptors were gathered from a human donor in a cohort sampled during active COVID-19.

The chain uses TRBV7-2 and TRBJ1-5, with D perhaps matching TRBD1 (5 bases). CDR1 is SGHTA and CDR2 is FQGNSA in the germline V gene. The CDR3 loop spans 16 amino acids. V was shortened by 5 bases and J by 2 bases, with 16 bases between the two germline ends. CDR3 sequence: CASSPDGGGGNQPQHF. The CDR3 bases are TGTGCCAGCAGCCCGGATGGGGGAGGAGGCAATCAGCCCCAGCATTTT.

The chain uses TRBV12-3 or TRBV12-4 and TRBJ1-5; 7 nucleotides line up with TRBD1. CDR3 length: 13 residues. Trimming took 7 bases from V and 5 from J; bases not matched to a gene: 5. The CDR3 spells CASTLDRYQPQHF. The CDR3 DNA follows: TGTGCCAGCACGTTGGACAGGTATCAGCCCCAGCATTTT.

The CDR3 loop is CASGSGTDLFSYEQYF. The DNA for the CDR3 is TGCGCCAGCGGTTCCGGGACAGACCTTTTCTCCTACGAGCAGTACTTC. This sequence joins TRBV5-1 and TRBJ2-7, with 7 bases fitting TRBD1. The ends lost 7 bases at V and 0 bases at J; junction bases unmatched: 13. The CDR3 has 16 amino acids. Germline CDR1 and CDR2: SGHRS and YFSETQ.

The gene calls are TRBV7-9 and TRBJ2-2; D not certain. Germline CDR1 SEHNR, CDR2 FQNEAQ (reference sequence). This CDR3 region has 15 residues. V gave up 3 bases and J gave up 2 bases, with 10 bases separating them. The CDR3, as DNA: TGTGCCAGCAGCTTTGATCGGTCCAACACCGGGGAGCTGTTTTTT. Translated: CASSFDRSNTGELFF.

The V call is TRBV28, the J call TRBJ2-7, with 9 bases that match TRBD2. The CDR3 contains 16 residues. CDR1 is MDHEN and CDR2 is SYDVKM in the germline V gene. V lost 4 bases to trimming and J lost 2 bases; unmatched junction nucleotides: 9. The CDR3, as DNA: TGTGCCAGCAGTTCCCCCAGGACTAGCGCTACCTACGAGCAGTACTTC. This encodes CASSSPRTSATYEQYF.

The gene calls are TRBV4-1 and TRBJ1-5, with 7 nucleotides matching TRBD1. CDR1 and CDR2 from the germline V gene are MGHRA and YSYEKL. The CDR3 contains 16 residues. V lost 4 bases, J lost 5 bases, and 11 bases stayed unmatched. The CDR3 DNA is TGCGCCAGCAGCCGGGAACAGGGGTGGGACCATCAGCCCCAGCATTTT. Encoded protein: CASSREQGWDHQPQHF.

In its sample, this clone is medium-sized. This chain connects TRBV7-2 to TRBJ1-5; perhaps TRBD1 as D (6 bases). This CDR3 is built from 16 residues. V gave up 1 base and J gave up 11 bases, with 21 bases separating them. Germline-derived CDR1 and CDR2 are SGHTA and FQGNSA. The CDR3 protein is CASSLVGRGDVGAQHF. For the CDR3, the DNA is TGTGCCAGCAGCTTAGTGGGCAGGGGCGACGTGGGAGCCCAGCATTTT.

The chain employs TRBV4-3 and TRBJ2-7; 8 bases are a match to TRBD1. Germline-derived CDR1 and CDR2 are LGHNA and YSLEER. The CDR3 totals 17 residues. V shed 5 bases, J shed 4 bases, and the junction held 16 bases outside the gene matches. The CDR3 DNA reads TGCGCCAGCAGCACCAGGCGAGGGGGACAGGTACCTTACGAGCAGTACTTC. This translates into CASSTRRGGQVPYEQYF.